This T cell receptor (beta chain) was observed in a study of control samples from healthy donors and cancer patients. TCRdb's copy holds only in-frame clones and misses some; the assay was immunoSEQ multiplex PCR. Among 85,000 to 90,000 clones listed, around 90% were seen once. Looked up from germline, CDR1 is SQVTM and CDR2 is ANQGSEA. Trimming took 6 bases from V and 6 from J; bases not matched to a gene: 1. The CDR3 has 11 residues. This sequence was found in a woman aged 50 to 60 with colorectal cancer. The sample was PBMCs. This chain links TRBV29-1 with TRBJ1-2; the match to TRBD1 covers 10 bases. CDR3 in amino acids: CSVGQGNGYTF. The CDR3 nucleotides are TGCAGCGTGGGACAGGGGAATGGCTACACCTTC.